This TCR beta chain came from a study of molecular identifiers for immune sequencing clone quantification. As for the study in general: Naive CD8 cell RNA, from roughly 20,000 or 100,000 cells, was split five ways in replicates, with four sequenced.

With listed TCR primers and previously described methods, bulk TCR libraries were prepared. In TCRdb, the PCR reads were re-called with MiXCR into one record per CDR3 protein. The sample has 600,000 to 650,000 distinct CDR3 sequences; about 20% are singletons. General study points: Spiked TCR RNA from one Jurkat cell reportedly showed up when mixed among over 900,000 naive cells.

This clonotype was seen at least ten times. Its antigen remains unidentified. CDR1 is DFQATT, CDR2 SNEGSKA, per germline (reference sequence). The CDR3 sequence is 12 residues long. The V end lost 6 bases, the J end lost 7 bases, and 15 bases lay between the germline ends. The origin of this receptor is a human donor in good health. Some libraries in this study had Jurkat cell RNA spiked in. Sequencing input: naive CD8+ T cells from blood, with Jurkat cell RNA spiked in. The subset here: FACS-sorted CD8+CD4-CCR7+CD45RA+ naive T cells. The chain is built from TRBV20-1 and TRBJ2-5; tentative D call: TRBD2 (6 bases). The CDR3 DNA is TGCAGTGCGCGGGACTTCCCGGGGACCCAGTACTTC. Protein sequence: CSARDFPGTQYF.